The present T cell receptor beta chain was sequenced within a study of blood T cells in healthy people across ages. This CDR3 is built from 15 residues. Germline values: CDR1 SGHTA, CDR2 FQGTGA. Trimming shortened V by 2 bases and J by 1 base, and 10 bases separated the two germline ends. Isolated PBMCs totaled at least 7 million in each sample. The use of a sample-barcoded 5' primer and a J-beta primer mix characterized a second PCR of about 7 to 12 cycles. One entry per CDR3 protein, called by TCRdb with MiXCR from the 5' RACE reads. The sample includes 1 million or so distinct CDR3 sequences, about 23% seen only once; the top ten take about 0.69%. These data were also filed under a second study, of T cells of mothers and their children. As that study records: Per mother, over 9.5 million TCR beta CDR3 reads were obtained; per child, roughly 2.8 million.

The genes are TRBV7-3 and TRBJ2-3; the D call may be TRBD1 or TRBD2 (5 bases each). This TCR derives from a girl aged 2-10 years in good health. The sequenced sample was blood. The CDR3 coding sequence is TGTGCCAGCAGCTTATGGGGGTCTCGCACAGATACGCAGTATTTT. This encodes CASSLWGSRTDTQYF. Variable domain in full (rest from reference TRBV7-3 and TRBJ2-3): GAGVSQTPSNKVTEKGKYVELRCDPISGHTALYWYRQSLGQGPEFLIYFQGTGAADDSGLPNDRFFAVRPEGSVSTLKIQRTERGDSAVYLCASSLWGSRTDTQYFGPGTRLTVL.